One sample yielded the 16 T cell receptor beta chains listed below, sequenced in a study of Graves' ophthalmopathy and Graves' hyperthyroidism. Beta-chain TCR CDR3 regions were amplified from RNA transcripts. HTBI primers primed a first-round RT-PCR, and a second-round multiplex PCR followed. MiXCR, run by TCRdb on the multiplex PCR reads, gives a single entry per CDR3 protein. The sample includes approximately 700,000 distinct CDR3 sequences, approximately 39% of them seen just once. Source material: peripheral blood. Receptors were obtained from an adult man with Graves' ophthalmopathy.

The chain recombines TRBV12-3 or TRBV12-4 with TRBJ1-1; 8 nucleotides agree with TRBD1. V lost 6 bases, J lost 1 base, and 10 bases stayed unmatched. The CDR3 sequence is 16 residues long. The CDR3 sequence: CASSPAQGAGNTEAFF. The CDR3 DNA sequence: TGTGCCAGCAGCCCCGCCCAGGGGGCTGGGAACACTGAAGCTTTCTTT.

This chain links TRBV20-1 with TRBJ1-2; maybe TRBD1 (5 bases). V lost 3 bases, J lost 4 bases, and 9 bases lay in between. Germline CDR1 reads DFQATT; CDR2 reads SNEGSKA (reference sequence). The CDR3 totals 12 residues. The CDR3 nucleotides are TGCAGTGCTAGCGTTAGGGGCTATGGCTACACCTTC. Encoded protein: CSASVRGYGYTF.

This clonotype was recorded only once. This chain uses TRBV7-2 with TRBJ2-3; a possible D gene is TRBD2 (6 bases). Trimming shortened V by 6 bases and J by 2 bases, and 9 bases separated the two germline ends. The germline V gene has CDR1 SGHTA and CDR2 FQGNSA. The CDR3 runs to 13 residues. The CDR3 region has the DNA TGTGCCAGCAGACCTAGCGCCACAGATACGCAGTATTTT. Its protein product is CASRPSATDTQYF.

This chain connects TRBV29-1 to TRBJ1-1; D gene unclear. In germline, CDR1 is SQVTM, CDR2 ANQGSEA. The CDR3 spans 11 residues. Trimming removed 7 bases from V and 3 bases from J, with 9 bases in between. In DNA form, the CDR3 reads TGCAGCGAGGGCGCGGACACTGAAGCTTTCTTT. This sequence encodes CSEGADTEAFF.

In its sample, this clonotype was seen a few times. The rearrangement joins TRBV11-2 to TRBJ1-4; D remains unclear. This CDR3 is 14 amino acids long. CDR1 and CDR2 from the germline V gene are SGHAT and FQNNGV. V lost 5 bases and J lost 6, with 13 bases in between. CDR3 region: CASSPGFVDEKLFF. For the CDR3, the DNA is TGTGCCAGCAGCCCCGGGTTTGTGGATGAAAAACTGTTTTTT.

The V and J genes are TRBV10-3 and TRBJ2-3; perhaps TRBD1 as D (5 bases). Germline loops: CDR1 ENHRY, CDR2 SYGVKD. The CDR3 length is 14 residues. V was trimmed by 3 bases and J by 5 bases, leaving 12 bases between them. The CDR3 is CAISEKGRVDTQYF. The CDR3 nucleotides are TGTGCCATCAGTGAAAAGGGCAGGGTAGATACGCAGTATTTT.

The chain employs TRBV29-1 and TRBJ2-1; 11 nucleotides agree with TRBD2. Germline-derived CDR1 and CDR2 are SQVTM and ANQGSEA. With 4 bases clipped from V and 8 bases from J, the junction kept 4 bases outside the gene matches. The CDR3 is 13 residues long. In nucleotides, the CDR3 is TGCAGCGTTGGTAGCGGGGGGGCCCATGAGCAGTTCTTC. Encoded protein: CSVGSGGAHEQFF.

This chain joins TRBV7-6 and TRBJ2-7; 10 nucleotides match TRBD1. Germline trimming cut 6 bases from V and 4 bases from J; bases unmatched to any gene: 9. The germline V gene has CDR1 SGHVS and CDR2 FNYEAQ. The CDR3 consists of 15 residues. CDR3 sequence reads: CASSSPGTGVYEQYF. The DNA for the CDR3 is TGTGCCAGCAGTTCTCCGGGGACAGGGGTTTACGAGCAGTACTTC.

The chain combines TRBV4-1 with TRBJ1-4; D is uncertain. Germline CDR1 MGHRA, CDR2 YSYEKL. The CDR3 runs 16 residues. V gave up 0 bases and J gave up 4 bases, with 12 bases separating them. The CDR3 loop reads CASSQEGGGVNEKLFF. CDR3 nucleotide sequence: TGCGCCAGCAGCCAAGAGGGTGGAGGTGTTAATGAAAAACTGTTTTTT.

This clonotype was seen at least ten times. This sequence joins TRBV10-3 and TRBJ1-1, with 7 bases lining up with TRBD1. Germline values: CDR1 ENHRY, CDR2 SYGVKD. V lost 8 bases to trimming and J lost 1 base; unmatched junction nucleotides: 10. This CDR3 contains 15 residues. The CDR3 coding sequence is TGTGCCATCGGGACTCCGGGACAGCCGAACACTGAAGCTTTCTTT. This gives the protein CAIGTPGQPNTEAFF.

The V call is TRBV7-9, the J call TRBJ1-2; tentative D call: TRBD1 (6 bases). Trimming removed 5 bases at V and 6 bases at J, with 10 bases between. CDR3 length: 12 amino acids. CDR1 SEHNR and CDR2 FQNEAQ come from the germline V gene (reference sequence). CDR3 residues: CASSRDNHGYTF. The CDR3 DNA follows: TGTGCCAGCAGCCGGGACAACCATGGCTACACCTTC.

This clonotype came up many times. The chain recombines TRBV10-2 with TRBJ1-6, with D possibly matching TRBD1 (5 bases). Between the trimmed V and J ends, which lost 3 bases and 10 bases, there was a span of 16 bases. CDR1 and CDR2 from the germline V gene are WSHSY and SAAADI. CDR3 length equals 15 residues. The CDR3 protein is CASSEGAGLGSPLHF. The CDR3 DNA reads TGCGCCAGCAGTGAAGGGGCTGGTTTAGGATCACCCCTCCACTTT.

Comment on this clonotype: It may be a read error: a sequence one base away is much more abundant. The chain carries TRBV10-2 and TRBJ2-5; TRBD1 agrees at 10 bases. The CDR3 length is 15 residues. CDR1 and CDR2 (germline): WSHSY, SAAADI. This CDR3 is CASSSGQGEGRTQCF. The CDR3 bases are TGCGCCAGCAGCTCCGGACAGGGGGAAGGGCGGACCCAGTGCTTC.

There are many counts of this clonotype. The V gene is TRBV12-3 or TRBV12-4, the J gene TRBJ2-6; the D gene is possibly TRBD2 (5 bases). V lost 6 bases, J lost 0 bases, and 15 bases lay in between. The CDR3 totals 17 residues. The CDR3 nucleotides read TGTGCCAGCAGGTTCTCCAGAGACTACTCTGGGGCCAACGTCCTGACTTTC. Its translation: CASRFSRDYSGANVLTF.

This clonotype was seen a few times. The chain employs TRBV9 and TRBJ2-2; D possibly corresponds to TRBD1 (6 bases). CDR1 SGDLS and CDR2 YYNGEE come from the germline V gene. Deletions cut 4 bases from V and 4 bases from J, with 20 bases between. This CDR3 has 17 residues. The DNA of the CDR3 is TGTGCCAGCAGCCCCTCTGGGGGCAGCCCTTCCACCGGGGAGCTGTTTTTT. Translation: CASSPSGGSPSTGELFF.

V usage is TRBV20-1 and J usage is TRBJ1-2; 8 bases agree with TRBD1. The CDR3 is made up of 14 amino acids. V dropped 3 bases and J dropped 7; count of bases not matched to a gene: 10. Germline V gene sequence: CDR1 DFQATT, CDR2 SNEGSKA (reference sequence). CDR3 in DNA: TGCAGTGCTAGGGGGACAGGCCCCGTAGGTGGCTACACCTTC. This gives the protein CSARGTGPVGGYTF.